The rows below give T cell receptor beta chains drawn from one sample of a study of regulatory T cells in long-lasting Graves disease. TCRdb processed the multiplex PCR reads anew with MiXCR; each CDR3 protein has one entry. The data show over 350,000 distinct CDR3 sequences, 14% seen once. This same sample was also taken into another study, of T cells in Graves' hyperthyroidism and ophthalmopathy.

Sequenced here: peripheral blood mononuclear cells (PBMCs), sampled at new diagnosis, from a patient treated with antithyroid drugs. Source of these receptors: a woman between 45 and 60 years old with Graves disease. CDR3s include the opening cysteine and the closing phenylalanine or tryptophan. A D gene is named only where the DNA matches it firmly. Size is omitted from some rows. Given values are once, few, many or a class for expanded clones.

D gene	clone size	J gene	V gene	CDR3 protein	CDR3 DNA
.	once	TRBJ1-4	TRBV7-2	CASSLTAYVGDEKLFF	TGTGCCAGCAGCTTGACGGCCTATGTTGGGGATGAAAAACTGTTTTTT
TRBD1	few	TRBJ1-4	TRBV28	CASSPSGGNEKLFF	TGTGCCAGCAGCCCGTCAGGGGGCAATGAAAAACTGTTTTTT
.	many	TRBJ2-1	TRBV7-3	CASSLTAARGQFF	TGTGCCAGCAGCTTAACGGCGGCTAGAGGGCAGTTCTTC
.	few	TRBJ1-1	TRBV9	CASSVTVDSEAFF	TGTGCCAGCAGCGTAACCGTCGACAGTGAAGCTTTCTTT
.	.	TRBJ2-7	TRBV30	CAWRSSGAPAYEQYF	TGTGCCTGGCGTAGCTCAGGGGCGCCGGCCTACGAGCAGTACTTC
.	few	TRBJ2-1	TRBV20-1	CSAREGRRAYNEQFF	TGCAGTGCTAGAGAAGGACGGAGGGCCTACAATGAGCAGTTCTTC
.	.	TRBJ2-7	TRBV27	CASSPAGPSSYEQYF	TGTGCCAGCAGTCCGGCGGGACCGAGCTCCTACGAGCAGTACTTC
TRBD1	many	TRBJ1-2	TRBV3-1	CASSHSTLRDRANYGYTF	TGTGCCAGCAGCCACTCCACGCTCCGGGACAGAGCTAACTATGGCTACACCTTC
TRBD2	many	TRBJ2-5	TRBV5-5	CASSQGLAGVETQYF	TGTGCCAGCAGCCAGGGACTAGCGGGAGTAGAGACCCAGTACTTC
.	.	TRBJ2-3	TRBV9	CASSRYLSTDTQYF	TGTGCCAGCAGTAGATACCTTAGCACAGATACGCAGTATTTT
TRBD2	many	TRBJ2-1	TRBV12-3/TRBV12-4	CASAGTSEYNEQFF	TGTGCCAGCGCCGGGACTAGCGAATACAATGAGCAGTTCTTC
.	many	TRBJ2-3	TRBV12-3/TRBV12-4	CASSFEGRTDTQYF	TGTGCCAGCAGTTTCGAAGGGCGCACAGATACGCAGTATTTT
.	few	TRBJ2-5	TRBV4-2	CASSQQQGGKETQYF	TGTGCCAGCAGTCAACAGCAGGGAGGCAAAGAGACCCAGTACTTC
.	few	TRBJ2-5	TRBV4-1	CASCKVIGVETQYF	TGCGCCAGCTGTAAGGTGATTGGAGTAGAGACCCAGTACTTC
.	many	TRBJ2-3	TRBV5-1	CASSLDFDTQYF	TGCGCCAGCAGCTTGGATTTCGATACGCAGTATTTT
.	few	TRBJ2-5	TRBV6-2/TRBV6-3	CASSEGVGLAQETQYF	TGTGCCAGCAGTGAAGGGGTAGGGCTAGCTCAAGAGACCCAGTACTTC
TRBD1	many	TRBJ1-1	TRBV5-1	CASSPRTGGTEAFF	TGCGCCAGCAGCCCCCGGACAGGGGGGACTGAAGCTTTCTTT
TRBD2	many	TRBJ2-2	TRBV20-1	CSARDRTSNTGELFF	TGCAGTGCTAGAGACCGGACTAGTAACACCGGGGAGCTGTTTTTT
.	many	TRBJ1-5	TRBV27	CASSPGPSWDQPQHF	TGTGCCAGCAGTCCTGGGCCTTCCTGGGATCAGCCCCAGCATTTT
.	many	TRBJ2-6	TRBV2	CASSGQGFSGANVLTF	TGTGCCAGCAGTGGTCAAGGGTTCTCTGGGGCCAACGTCCTGACTTTC
.	.	TRBJ2-7	TRBV7-6	CASSFEIDGEQYF	TGTGCCAGCAGCTTCGAGATTGACGGCGAGCAGTACTTC
.	.	TRBJ2-2	TRBV9	CASSGTTTGELFF	TGTGCCAGCAGCGGGACAACCACCGGGGAGCTGTTTTTT
TRBD2	few	TRBJ2-1	TRBV7-3	CASSELAGHEQFF	TGTGCCAGCAGCGAGCTAGCGGGACATGAGCAGTTCTTC
TRBD1	many	TRBJ1-1	TRBV3-1	CASSPASSPTTGGPEAFF	TGTGCCAGCAGTCCTGCCAGCAGCCCTACCACAGGGGGCCCTGAAGCTTTCTTT
.	many	TRBJ1-1	TRBV27	CATHTDGRPGTEAFF	TGTGCCACCCACACGGATGGCAGACCAGGGACTGAAGCTTTCTTT
.	few	TRBJ2-7	TRBV10-3	CAIRAGTEYEQYF	TGTGCCATCAGGGCCGGGACCGAGTACGAGCAGTACTTC
TRBD1	many	TRBJ2-4	TRBV28	CARPTWVVDRGSLAKNIQYF	TGTGCCAGGCCGACCTGGGTGGTGGACAGGGGATCTCTAGCCAAAAACATTCAGTACTTC
.	few	TRBJ1-2	TRBV28	CASSGLTYGYTF	TGTGCCAGCAGTGGACTTACCTATGGCTACACCTTC
TRBD1	few	TRBJ1-1	TRBV5-1	CASSPGTGGGGTEAFF	TGCGCCAGCAGCCCCGGGACAGGGGGCGGAGGGACTGAAGCTTTCTTT
TRBD1	.	TRBJ2-7	TRBV5-1	CASSGGQGANEQYF	TGCGCCAGCAGTGGAGGACAGGGAGCCAACGAGCAGTACTTC
.	many	TRBJ1-1	TRBV2	CASSEAGGRDTEAFF	TGTGCCAGCAGTGAAGCGGGGGGTCGGGACACTGAAGCTTTCTTT
.	few	TRBJ2-5	TRBV5-1	CASSIGIFQETQYF	TGCGCCAGCAGCATAGGGATTTTCCAAGAGACCCAGTACTTC
TRBD1	many	TRBJ2-3	TRBV28	CASRRQGGGTDTQYF	TGTGCCAGCAGGCGACAGGGGGGCGGCACAGATACGCAGTATTTT
.	many	TRBJ1-5	TRBV30	CAWSGPGGQPQHF	TGTGCCTGGAGTGGGCCAGGCGGTCAGCCCCAGCATTTT
.	few	TRBJ2-2	TRBV7-9	CASSLMAGQAGELFF	TGTGCCAGCAGCTTAATGGCTGGCCAGGCCGGGGAGCTGTTTTTT
TRBD2	many	TRBJ2-2	TRBV30	CAWSNAGTRTGELFF	TGTGCCTGGAGTAACGCCGGGACTAGAACCGGGGAGCTGTTTTTT
TRBD1	few	TRBJ1-2	TRBV29-1	CSVGDRNYGYTF	TGCAGCGTTGGGGACAGAAACTATGGCTACACCTTC
TRBD1	many	TRBJ2-7	TRBV12-3/TRBV12-4	CASSSPGGSVSGEQYF	TGTGCCAGCAGTTCCCCAGGGGGCTCAGTATCTGGCGAGCAGTACTTC